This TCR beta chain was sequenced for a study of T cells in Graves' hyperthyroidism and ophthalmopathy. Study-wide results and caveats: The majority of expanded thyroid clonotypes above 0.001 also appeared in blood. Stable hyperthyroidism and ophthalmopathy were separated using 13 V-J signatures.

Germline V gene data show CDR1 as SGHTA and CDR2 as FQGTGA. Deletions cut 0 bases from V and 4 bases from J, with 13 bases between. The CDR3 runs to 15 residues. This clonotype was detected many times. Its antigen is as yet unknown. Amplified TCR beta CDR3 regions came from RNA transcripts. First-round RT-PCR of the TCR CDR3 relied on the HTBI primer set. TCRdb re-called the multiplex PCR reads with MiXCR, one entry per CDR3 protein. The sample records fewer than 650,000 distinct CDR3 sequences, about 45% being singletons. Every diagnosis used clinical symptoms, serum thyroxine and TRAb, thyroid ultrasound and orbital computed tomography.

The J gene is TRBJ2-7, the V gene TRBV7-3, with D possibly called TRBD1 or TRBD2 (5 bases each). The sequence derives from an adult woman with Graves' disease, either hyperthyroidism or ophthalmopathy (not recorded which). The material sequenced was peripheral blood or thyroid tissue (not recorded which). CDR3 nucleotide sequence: TGTGCCAGCAGCTTAACGGGGGATGGGGGTTACGAGCAGTACTTC. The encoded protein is CASSLTGDGGYEQYF.